Here is one TCR beta chain with its context. Which antigen it targets is not known. No much larger clone exists at a distance of one base, and base qualities are not known. V loses 0 bases, J loses 6 bases, and the germline ends lie 15 bases apart. Based on the germline V gene (reference sequence), the CDR1 and CDR2 sequences are SEHNR and FQNEAQ. CDR3 length: 15 amino acids, cysteine to phenylalanine. The sequence is cut down to CDR3 DNA, 45 bases in frame from base 1. The CDR3 regions of human TCRbeta chains were subjected to immunosequencing. The original pipeline was this. Repertoire TCRs were checked for matches against a reference library of SARS-CoV-2-specific TCRs that had been generated using the MIRA antigen-specificity platform. Breadth was defined as the fraction of unique TCRs that were SARS-CoV-2-associated, and depth was defined as the fraction of total T cells that were SARS-CoV-2-associated. Using the MIRA data, every spike-specific TCR was mapped to the spike region that the TCR reacted to and assigned to either a CD4 or a CD8 class. Log10-transformed breadth and depth values were compared by one-way ANOVA with Sidak's multiple comparisons tests. Imported from immuneACCESS, the table was reduced by TCRdb to in-frame sequences with V and J called. These copies leave out some clones; in studies compared against another copy, an unresolved V gene accounts for under half, and the cause of the remainder is not known. That table gives V, J and clone size, and the DNA gave D and trimming. This sample has some 96,000 clones in its table, and around 90% of those were observed once. The ten largest make up around 2% of the sample.

What this sample's time point label stands for: baseline before first vaccination. Samples from vaccinated people were obtained from the UK trials COV001 and COV002, which included a single-blind randomized controlled phase 2/3 trial of AZD1222 (ChAdOx1 nCoV-19) in healthy adults. Trial participant PBMC samples were collected at day 0 and day 28 after the second dose for TCRbeta chain sequencing. The data belong to a study of T cell responses to AZD1222 COVID-19 vaccine (dated by TCRdb to 2020 to 2022). Study-wide context: AZD1222 recipients given second doses at about 4 weeks or at about 12 weeks were pooled, since spike-specific TCR depth and breadth were not found to differ between the two schedules. A total of 233 trial participants underwent TCR sequencing, of whom some 210 received two doses of AZD1222 and some 26 received two doses of the MenACWY control vaccine. Trial participants were enrolled by age into subgroups of 18-55, 56-69 and 70-plus years, and around 150, 29 and 61 TCR-sequenced participants, respectively, were included in these subgroups. Beyond this particular receptor, the publication reports: Epitopes outside the regions mutated in the B.1.351 and B.1.1.7 variants were reportedly recognized by nearly half of the unique spike-specific TCRs. Conclusions about previously exposed vaccinees are limited, since just 6 or 7 AZD1222 recipients were seropositive for SARS-CoV-2 at baseline. The whole spike protein was spanned by vaccine-associated CD4 TCRs, and dominant responses were seen in regions 160-218 and 743-854. Because no day 14 peak-response samples were available, the repertoires could be characterized only after the peak T cell response. Spike-specific TCR breadth and depth rose significantly after two AZD1222 doses compared with day 0 and with MenACWY recipients. In the small 56-69-year group, the increase in depth fell short of significance, most likely because of low power. Most participants were white British and females outnumbered males, and the authors suggested that clonal diversity may have been underestimated.

The V gene is TRBV7-9 and the J gene is TRBJ2-7; the D gene cannot be resolved beyond TRBD1 or TRBD2, each matching 5 bases. This receptor was taken from an adult in good health. The source material was peripheral blood, sampled on day 0 of AZD1222 vaccination. The nucleotide sequence reads TGTGCCAGCAGCTTAGCGGGACCATCTCGAGGCGAGCAGTACTTC. Its coded protein is CASSLAGPSRGEQYF.